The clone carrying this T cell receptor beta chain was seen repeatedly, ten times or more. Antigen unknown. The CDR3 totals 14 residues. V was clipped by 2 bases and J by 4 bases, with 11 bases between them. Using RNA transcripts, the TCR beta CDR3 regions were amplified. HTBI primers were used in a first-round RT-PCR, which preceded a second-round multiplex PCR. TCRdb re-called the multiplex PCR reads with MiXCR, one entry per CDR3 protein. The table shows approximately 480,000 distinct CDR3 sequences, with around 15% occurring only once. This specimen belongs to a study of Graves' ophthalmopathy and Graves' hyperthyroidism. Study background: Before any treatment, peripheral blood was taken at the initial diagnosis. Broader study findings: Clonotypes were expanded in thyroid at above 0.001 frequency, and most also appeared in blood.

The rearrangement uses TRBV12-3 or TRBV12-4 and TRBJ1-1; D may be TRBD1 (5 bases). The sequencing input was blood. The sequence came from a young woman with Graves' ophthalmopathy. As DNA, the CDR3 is TGTGCCAGCAGTTTAATGGCCGGGGCCACTGAAGCTTTCTTT. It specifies CASSLMAGATEAFF.